These 32 T cell receptor beta chains were all obtained from the same sample, sequenced in a study of T cells in Graves' hyperthyroidism and ophthalmopathy. TCR beta CDR3 sequences were amplified from RNA transcripts. A set of HTBI primers served as the primers for a first-round RT-PCR of the TCR CDR3. MiXCR, run by TCRdb on the multiplex PCR reads, gives a single entry per CDR3 protein. The sample has a few hundred thousand distinct CDR3 sequences, around 16% seen once. Specimen: blood. These receptors all stem from a woman younger than 35 with Graves' hyperthyroidism that later progressed to Graves' ophthalmopathy.

V is TRBV4-1 and J is TRBJ1-5, with 7 nucleotides matching TRBD1. In germline, CDR1 is MGHRA, CDR2 YSYEKL. CDR3 length: 15 residues. The junction had 3 bases not matched to a gene; V was cut back by 2 bases and J by 2 bases. CDR3 residues: CASSQLGTGNQPQHF. Here the CDR3 DNA reads TGCGCCAGCAGCCAACTCGGGACAGGCAATCAGCCCCAGCATTTT.

This clonotype came up many times. The rearrangement links TRBV13 to TRBJ2-7; no clear D. The CDR3 extends over 14 amino acids. Trimming pared 0 bases from V and 2 bases from J, leaving 8 bases between. From germline, CDR1 is PRHDT and CDR2 FYEKMQ (reference sequence). The CDR3 protein is CASSLGQRTYEQYF. DNA for the CDR3: TGTGCCAGCAGCTTAGGACAGCGAACCTACGAGCAGTACTTC. Drawing the rest from reference TRBV13 and TRBJ2-7, the complete variable domain is AAGVIQSPRHLIKEKRETATLKCYPIPRHDTVYWYQQGPGQDPQFLISFYEKMQSDKGSIPDRFSAQQFSDYHSELNMSSLELGDSALYFCASSLGQRTYEQYFGPGTRLTVT.

The chain uses TRBV2 and TRBJ2-5; D possibly matches TRBD1 or TRBD2 (5 bases each). CDR3 length: 12 residues. Germline CDR1 is SNHLY and CDR2 is FYNNEI. Between the trimmed V and J ends, which lost 8 bases and 2 bases, there was a span of 9 bases. The CDR3 spells CASGTEQETQYF. The CDR3 bases are TGTGCCAGCGGGACGGAACAAGAGACCCAGTACTTC.

This clonotype has ten or more counts. This chain connects TRBV14 to TRBJ2-1; TRBD2 is a possible D gene (6 bases). Germline CDR1 SGHDN, CDR2 FVKESK. The CDR3 totals 15 residues. Trimming took 4 bases from V and 1 from J, leaving 11 bases between them. CDR3 region: CASSPVGRSYNEQFF. The CDR3 nucleotides read TGTGCCAGCAGCCCAGTCGGGAGATCCTACAATGAGCAGTTCTTC.

The chain carries TRBV2 and TRBJ2-5, with a possible D match to TRBD2 (6 bases). This CDR3 is 14 amino acids long. CDR1 SNHLY and CDR2 FYNNEI come from the germline V gene. Trimming stripped 5 bases from V and 5 bases from J, with 15 bases between. The CDR3 sequence: CASSLGPGVETQYF. The CDR3 region has the DNA TGTGCCAGCAGTTTGGGCCCGGGGGTGGAGACCCAGTACTTC.

This clonotype was observed a few times. The rearrangement joins TRBV7-9 to TRBJ1-2; D gene unclear. The CDR3 runs 16 residues. V was cut by 3 bases and J by 0 bases, with 14 bases left in between. Germline values: CDR1 SEHNR, CDR2 FQNEAQ (reference sequence). CDR3 bases: TGTGCCAGCAGCTTTGACGGCACCCAAGCTAACTATGGCTACACCTTC. Protein sequence: CASSFDGTQANYGYTF. Variable domain in full (rest from reference TRBV7-9 and TRBJ1-2): DTGVSQNPRHKITKRGQNVTFRCDPISEHNRLYWYRQTLGQGPEFLTYFQNEAQLEKSRLLSDRFSAERPKGSFSTLEIQRTEQGDSAMYLCASSFDGTQANYGYTFGSGTRLTVV.

This clonotype was seen a handful of times. The gene calls are TRBV20-1 and TRBJ1-1, with D possibly TRBD1 on 5 matching bases. Deletions cut 1 base from V and 1 base from J, with 7 bases between. The CDR3 consists of 13 residues. From germline, CDR1 is DFQATT and CDR2 SNEGSKA (reference sequence). The DNA for the CDR3 is TGCAGTGCTAGAGGGGGCTCGAACACTGAAGCTTTCTTT. Protein: CSARGGSNTEAFF.

The rearrangement links TRBV5-1 to TRBJ1-1; 10 bases map to TRBD1. Germline-derived CDR1 and CDR2 are SGHRS and YFSETQ. The CDR3 covers 16 residues. V was clipped by 0 bases and J by 3 bases; unmatched bases: 5. CDR3 coding DNA: TGCGCCAGCAGCTTGGCGACAGGGGGCTGGGACACTGAAGCTTTCTTT. Translation: CASSLATGGWDTEAFF.

This clonotype turned up a few times. The V call is TRBV20-1, the J call TRBJ1-2; weak D call: TRBD1 (5 bases). The V gene's germline CDR1 is DFQATT and CDR2 SNEGSKA (reference sequence). CDR3 length equals 13 residues. V lost 6 bases and J lost 8, with 19 bases in between. The CDR3 loop is CSAIRQSARGYTF. For the CDR3, the DNA is TGCAGTGCCATAAGACAGAGCGCCCGCGGCTACACCTTC.

V gene TRBV19 combines with J gene TRBJ1-6; 8 nucleotides match TRBD1. The CDR3 sequence is 14 residues long. J gave up 7 bases and V 8 bases, and 7 bases lay outside the gene matches. Germline V lookup: CDR1 LNHDA, CDR2 SQIVND (reference sequence). The CDR3 DNA sequence: TGTGCCAGTGGACAGGGAAAGAGGAATTCACCCCTCCACTTT. It translates to CASGQGKRNSPLHF.

The chain uses TRBV3-1 and TRBJ2-7; TRBD1 matches 9 bases. CDR1 and CDR2 from the germline V gene are LGHDT and YNNKEL (reference sequence). V lost 6 bases, J lost 9 bases, and 9 bases stayed unmatched. CDR3 length: 13 amino acids. The CDR3 sequence is CASSLPGTGLQYF. The CDR3 nucleotides are TGTGCCAGCAGTCTCCCCGGGACAGGGTTGCAGTACTTC.

This clonotype was counted ten times or more. This chain connects TRBV20-1 to TRBJ2-1; 8 nucleotides agree with TRBD2. The J segment lost 0 bases and the V segment lost 6 bases, leaving 7 bases of the junction unmatched. Germline-derived CDR1 and CDR2 are DFQATT and SNEGSKA (reference sequence). The CDR3 totals 15 residues. The CDR3 is CSAPDAGGSYNEQFF. The CDR3 region has the DNA TGCAGTGCCCCGGATGCGGGAGGCTCCTACAATGAGCAGTTCTTC.

This clonotype occurred many times. The chain joins TRBV5-1 to TRBJ2-7; 13 bases are shared with TRBD2. CDR1 SGHRS and CDR2 YFSETQ come from the germline V gene. V shed 4 bases, J shed 0 bases, and the junction held 10 bases outside the gene matches. This CDR3 contains 18 residues. CDR3 coding DNA: TGCGCCAGCAGCGTAACCACTAGCGGGAGGGCCTTCTCCTACGAGCAGTACTTC. Encoded protein: CASSVTTSGRAFSYEQYF.

This clonotype was found a few times. The chain combines TRBV28 with TRBJ1-5; TRBD1 is a possible D gene (6 bases). The CDR3 is 18 amino acids. V was cut by 2 bases and J by 0 bases, with 17 bases left in between. Germline V gives CDR1 MDHEN, CDR2 SYDVKM. This CDR3 is CASSLGGGGAYSNQPQHF. The CDR3 DNA is TGTGCCAGCAGTTTAGGGGGGGGGGGGGCGTATAGCAATCAGCCCCAGCATTTT.

The sample holds many counts of this clonotype. The rearrangement joins TRBV27 to TRBJ2-3, with a possible D match to TRBD2 (5 bases). Germline loops: CDR1 MNHEY, CDR2 SMNVEV (reference sequence). This CDR3 is built from 18 residues. V dropped 2 bases and J dropped 3 bases, with 21 bases sitting between them. The CDR3 protein is CASSLAGAGRPPTDTQYF. DNA of the CDR3: TGTGCCAGCAGTTTAGCTGGCGCGGGCCGCCCCCCGACAGATACGCAGTATTTT.

This clonotype was seen many times. V usage is TRBV28 and J usage is TRBJ1-5, with D tentatively TRBD1 (6 bases). CDR3 size: 15 residues. Deletions cut 6 bases from V and 0 bases from J, with 12 bases between. The germline V gene encodes CDR1 MDHEN and CDR2 SYDVKM. In DNA form, the CDR3 reads TGTGCCAGCAGCCTACAGGGTAATAGCAATCAGCCCCAGCATTTT. Its translation is CASSLQGNSNQPQHF.

J is TRBJ1-5 and V is TRBV18; D remains unclear. The germline V and J ends were trimmed by 2 bases and 0 bases, with 11 bases remaining between them. CDR3 length equals 16 residues. From germline, CDR1 is KGHSH and CDR2 LQKENI. The CDR3 nucleotides read TGTGCCAGCTCACCAGGCACGGGAATTAGCAATCAGCCCCAGCATTTT. Its translation: CASSPGTGISNQPQHF. Full variable domain (rest looked up from reference TRBV18 and TRBJ1-5): NAGVMQNPRHLVRRRGQEARLRCSPMKGHSHVYWYRQLPEEGLKFMVYLQKENIIDESGMPKERFSAEFPKEGPSILRIQQVVRGDSAAYFCASSPGTGISNQPQHFGDGTRLSIL.

The DNA of the CDR3 is TGTGCCAGCAGTTTATCTTTTGCTGCGTCAGCGGGAAATGGAGCTTTCTTT. Translation: CASSLSFAASAGNGAFF. The chain recombines TRBV12-3 or TRBV12-4 with TRBJ1-1; D is ambiguous. There are 17 residues in the CDR3. V lost 2 bases to trimming and J lost 10 bases, with 26 bases between them.

The chain uses TRBV4-3 and TRBJ2-7; 8 positions match TRBD1. This CDR3 contains 15 residues. Germline V gene data show CDR1 as LGHNA and CDR2 as YSLEER. V lost 0 bases and J lost 12; bases outside the gene matches: 13. The chain's CDR3 is CASSQDRGLASKLYF. The CDR3 region has the DNA TGCGCCAGCAGCCAAGACAGGGGGCTAGCCAGCAAGCTGTACTTC.

The chain combines TRBV27 with TRBJ2-1; D remains ambiguous. The V gene's germline CDR1 is MNHEY and CDR2 SMNVEV (reference sequence). The CDR3 covers 15 residues. Trimming removed 7 bases at V and 0 bases at J, with 13 bases between. CDR3 sequence: CASTPSKASYNEQFF. CDR3 sequence (DNA): TGTGCCAGCACCCCCTCTAAGGCCTCCTACAATGAGCAGTTCTTC.

Concerning this clonotype: This may be a read error, as it is one base from a much larger clone. This sequence joins TRBV3-1 and TRBJ2-2, with TRBD2 matching over 7 bases. This CDR3 is built from 16 residues. CDR1 is LGHDT, CDR2 YNNKEL, per germline (reference sequence). The CDR3 nucleotides are TGTGCCAGCAGCCAAGAAACCGGGAGGTACACCAGGGAGCTGTTTTTT. Its translation is CASSQETGRYTRELFF.

This clonotype was observed at least ten times. The rearrangement links TRBV29-1 to TRBJ2-3; the D gene is possibly TRBD2 (5 bases). The germline gives CDR1 SQVTM, CDR2 ANQGSEA. V lost 3 bases and J 6 bases, leaving 19 bases between the germline ends. The CDR3 runs to 15 residues. The CDR3 DNA is TGCAGCGTTGATCCACACGGGGTACAGAAGGATACGCAGTATTTT. Its translation is CSVDPHGVQKDTQYF.

The table lists this clonotype with many counts. This sequence joins TRBV20-1 and TRBJ1-5, with D unclear. The CDR3 is 15 amino acids. CDR1 and CDR2 from the germline V gene are DFQATT and SNEGSKA (reference sequence). The V gene lost 1 base and the J gene lost 0 bases, with 10 bases spanning the gap. The CDR3 DNA is TGCAGTGCTAGAGTTGAACAGAATAGCAATCAGCCCCAGCATTTT. Amino acids: CSARVEQNSNQPQHF.

This clonotype was counted at least ten times. The chain is built from TRBV30 and TRBJ2-2; TRBD2 matches at 7 bases. This CDR3 has 13 amino acids. CDR1 GTSNPN and CDR2 SVGIG come from the germline V gene (reference sequence). The junction had 4 bases not matched to a gene; V was cut back by 2 bases and J by 7 bases. CDR3 in amino acids: CAWSKRDVGELFF. The CDR3 DNA reads TGTGCCTGGAGTAAGCGGGATGTCGGGGAGCTGTTTTTT.

The rearrangement links TRBV4-2 to TRBJ2-3, with no clear D. The V gene lost 0 bases and the J gene lost 0 bases, with 10 bases spanning the gap. This CDR3 has 16 amino acids. Per the germline V gene, CDR1 is LGHNA and CDR2 is YNFKEQ. In nucleotides, the CDR3 is TGTGCCAGCAGCCAAGATGGTTGGGGAAGCACAGATACGCAGTATTTT. This gives the protein CASSQDGWGSTDTQYF.

In this sample, this clonotype turned up many times. The rearrangement uses TRBV7-9 and TRBJ1-1; D may be TRBD1 (6 bases). The CDR3 loop spans 14 amino acids. Per germline, CDR1 SEHNR and CDR2 FQNEAQ (reference sequence). V was pared by 5 bases and J by 1 base, with 11 bases between. This chain's CDR3 is CASSLSTGNTEAFF. DNA of the CDR3: TGTGCCAGCAGCCTTTCGACAGGGAACACTGAAGCTTTCTTT.

This clonotype was counted many times. This chain links TRBV12-3 or TRBV12-4 with TRBJ1-6, with TRBD1 matching over 7 bases. CDR3 length: 14 amino acids. Trimming at V came to 6 bases and at J to 9 bases, leaving 8 bases not matched to a gene. DNA of the CDR3: TGTGCCAGCAGGACTGAGACAGGGACTTCACCCCTCCACTTT. As protein: CASRTETGTSPLHF.

As concerns this clonotype: Mismatch with germline at one junction end may stem from a read error. This sequence joins TRBV20-1 and TRBJ1-3; D is unclear. The germline V gene has CDR1 DFQATT and CDR2 SNEGSKA (reference sequence). CDR3 length: 15 amino acids. CDR3 region: CSARRGRLSGNAIYF. The CDR3 DNA sequence: TGCAGTGCTAGAAGAGGCCGCCTCTCTGGAAACGCCATATATTTT.

This clonotype has a count of ten or more. The genes are TRBV2 and TRBJ2-7; possibly TRBD2 for D (5 bases). Germline CDR1 is SNHLY and CDR2 is FYNNEI. V was trimmed by 5 bases and J by 3 bases, leaving 26 bases between them. CDR3 length: 18 amino acids. The CDR3 here is CASSPIGPRTLVSYEQYF. CDR3 bases: TGTGCCAGCAGTCCAATAGGCCCTAGGACTCTTGTAAGCTACGAGCAGTACTTC. The full variable domain, completed using reference TRBV2 and TRBJ2-7, is EPEVTQTPSHQVTQMGQEVILRCVPISNHLYFYWYRQILGQKVEFLVSFYNNEISEKSEIFDDQFSVERPDGSNFTLKIRSTKLEDSAMYFCASSPIGPRTLVSYEQYFGPGTRLTVT.

Notes on this clonotype: A much larger clone lies a single base off, so this may be a read error. Here the CDR3 omits its conserved ending phenylalanine or tryptophan, so a read error is the likely source. Here the CDR3 reads CASSYGQKNTEAFL. CDR3 DNA: TGTGCCAGCAGCTACGGACAGAAGAACACTGAAGCTTTCCTT. The chain has TRBV13 and TRBJ1-1; D is perhaps TRBD1 (6 bases). The V end was cut by 4 bases, the J end by 1 base, with 10 bases between. The length of the CDR3 is 14 residues. Germline CDR1 is PRHDT and CDR2 is FYEKMQ (reference sequence).

This clonotype was seen a few times. The chain's CDR3 is CASSQDSTSASSYNEQFF. CDR3 sequence (DNA): TGCGCCAGCAGCCAAGATTCGACTAGCGCCTCCTCCTACAATGAGCAGTTCTTC. This chain joins TRBV4-1 and TRBJ2-1, with 8 bases lining up with TRBD2. Trimming removed 0 bases from V and 0 bases from J; junction bases left unmatched: 7. The CDR3 loop spans 18 amino acids. Germline values: CDR1 MGHRA, CDR2 YSYEKL.

This clonotype came up many times. The V call is TRBV7-9, the J call TRBJ2-7; TRBD1 matches at 12 bases. Per germline, CDR1 SEHNR and CDR2 FQNEAQ (reference sequence). V was clipped by 6 bases and J by 4 bases; unmatched bases: 7. The CDR3 sequence is 15 residues long. The CDR3 region has the DNA TGTGCCAGCAGTCTCACGGGACAGGGGGCTTACGAGCAGTACTTC. The encoded protein is CASSLTGQGAYEQYF.